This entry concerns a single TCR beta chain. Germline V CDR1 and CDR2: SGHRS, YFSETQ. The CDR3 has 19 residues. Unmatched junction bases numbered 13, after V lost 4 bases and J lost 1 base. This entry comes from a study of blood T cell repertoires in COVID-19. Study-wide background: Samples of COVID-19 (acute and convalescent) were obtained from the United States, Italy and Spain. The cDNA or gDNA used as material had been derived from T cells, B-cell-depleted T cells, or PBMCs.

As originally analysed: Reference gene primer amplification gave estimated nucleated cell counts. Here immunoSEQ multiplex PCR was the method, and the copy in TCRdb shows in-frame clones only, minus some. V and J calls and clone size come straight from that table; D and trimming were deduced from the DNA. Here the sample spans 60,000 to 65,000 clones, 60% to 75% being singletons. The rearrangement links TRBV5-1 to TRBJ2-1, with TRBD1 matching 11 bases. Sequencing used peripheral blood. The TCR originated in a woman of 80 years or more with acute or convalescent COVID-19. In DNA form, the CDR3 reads TGCGCCAGCAGCCTGCTTGGGACAGGGGGATCGATATCCTACAATGAGCAGTTCTTC. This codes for CASSLLGTGGSISYNEQFF. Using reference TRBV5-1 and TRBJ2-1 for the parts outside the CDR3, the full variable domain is KAGVTQTPRYLIKTRGQQVTLSCSPISGHRSVSWYQQTPGQGLQFLFEYFSETQRNKGNFPGRFSGRQFSNSRSEMNVSTLELGDSALYLCASSLLGTGGSISYNEQFFGPGTRLTVL.